This T cell receptor beta chain stems from a study of blood T cells in healthy people across ages. Ten or more counts support this clonotype. PCR was performed a second time for about 6 to 11 cycles using a sample-barcoded 5' primer and a J-beta primer mix. TCRdb analysed the 5' RACE reads with MiXCR anew, one entry per CDR3 protein. The repertoire holds around 820,000 distinct CDR3 sequences, with 20% to 25% as singletons. These sequences were also reported in another study, on T cells of mothers and their children. As that report states: Slightly higher, non-significant overlap characterized related mother-child pairs relative to unrelated pairs.

Material: blood. The TCR was taken from a boy between 10 and 17 years old in good health.

The CDR3 loop reads CASKMSQGTAKNIQYF. The CDR3 DNA is TGTGCCAGCAAAATGTCGCAAGGGACAGCCAAAAACATTCAGTACTTC. This sequence joins TRBV6-1 and TRBJ2-4; either TRBD1 or TRBD2 may fit D (5 bases each). The ends were cut back, 7 bases at V and 0 bases at J, with 16 bases in the middle. This CDR3 is 16 amino acids long. Germline V gives CDR1 MNHNS, CDR2 SASEGT.